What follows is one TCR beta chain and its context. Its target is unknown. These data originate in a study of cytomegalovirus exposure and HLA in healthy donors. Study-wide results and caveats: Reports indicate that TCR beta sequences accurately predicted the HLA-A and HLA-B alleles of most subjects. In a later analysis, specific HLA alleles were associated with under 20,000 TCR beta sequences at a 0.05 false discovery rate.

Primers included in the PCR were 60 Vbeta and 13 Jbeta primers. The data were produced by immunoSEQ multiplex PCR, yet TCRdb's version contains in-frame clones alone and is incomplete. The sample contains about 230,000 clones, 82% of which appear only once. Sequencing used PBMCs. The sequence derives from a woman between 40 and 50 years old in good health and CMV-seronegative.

CDR3 DNA: TGTGCCAGCAGCCTAGATAGCGGGGGGACGCAGTATTTT. As protein: CASSLDSGGTQYF. This rearrangement joins TRBV6-5 to TRBJ2-3; 10 nucleotides match TRBD2. This CDR3 is built from 13 residues. CDR1 MNHEY and CDR2 SVGAGI come from the germline V gene. V was clipped by 6 bases and J by 9 bases; unmatched bases: 6.